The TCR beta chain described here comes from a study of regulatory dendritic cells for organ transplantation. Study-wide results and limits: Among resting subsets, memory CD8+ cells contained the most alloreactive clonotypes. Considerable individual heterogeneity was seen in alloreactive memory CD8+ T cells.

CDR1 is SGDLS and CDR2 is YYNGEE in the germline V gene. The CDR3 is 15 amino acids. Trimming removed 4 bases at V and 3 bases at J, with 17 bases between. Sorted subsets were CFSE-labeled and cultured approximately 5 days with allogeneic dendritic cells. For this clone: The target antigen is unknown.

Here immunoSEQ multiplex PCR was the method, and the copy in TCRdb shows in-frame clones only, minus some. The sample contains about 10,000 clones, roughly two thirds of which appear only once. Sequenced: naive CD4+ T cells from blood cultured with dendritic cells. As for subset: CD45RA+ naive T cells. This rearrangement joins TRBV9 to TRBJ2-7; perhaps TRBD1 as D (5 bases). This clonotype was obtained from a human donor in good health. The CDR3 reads CASSPQSRGYYEQYF. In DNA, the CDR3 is TGTGCCAGCAGCCCCCAATCAAGGGGATACTACGAGCAGTACTTC.